The clone carrying this T cell receptor (beta chain) appeared a few times. Per the study methods: Amplification from reference gene primers served as the basis for estimated nucleated cell counts. TCRdb's table, derived via immunoSEQ multiplex PCR, lists solely in-frame clones and lacks some. V, J and clone size are those of that table, while D and trimming were read from the DNA. Counted here are about 380,000 clones, around 85% occurring once; the ten biggest clones make up more than 3%. The data belong to a study of blood T cell repertoires in COVID-19. Turning to the study itself: Sites across the United States, Italy and Spain contributed samples from acute and convalescent COVID-19. T cells, B-cell-depleted T cells, or PBMCs provided the cDNA or gDNA that served as material.

Material: peripheral blood. This receptor was obtained from a young woman with acute or convalescent COVID-19.

The CDR3 loop is CASSEGRQGALYEQYF. The CDR3 coding sequence is TGTGCCAGCAGTGAAGGGCGGCAGGGGGCTCTCTACGAGCAGTACTTC. V usage is TRBV6-1 and J usage is TRBJ2-7; 8 bases map to TRBD1. The length of the CDR3 is 16 residues. With 1 base clipped from V and 3 bases from J, the junction kept 8 bases outside the gene matches. The germline CDR1 and CDR2 sequences are MNHNS and SASEGT.